One sample yielded the 16 T cell receptor beta chains listed below, sequenced in a study of neurological immune-mediated disorders. A single record per CDR3 protein comes from TCRdb applying MiXCR to the 5' RACE reads. The sample includes 20,000 to 30,000 distinct CDR3 sequences, about an eighth of them seen just once. Sequencing input: PBMCs. Receptors originate from a woman aged 40 to 55 with HTLV-1-associated myelopathy (HAM/TSP).

This clonotype showed up many times. The rearrangement uses TRBV12-3 or TRBV12-4 and TRBJ2-6; D ambiguous. The CDR3 is 15 residues long. Trimming took off 5 bases at V and 0 bases at J, with 8 bases between the two ends. The CDR3 reads CASSRRTSGANVLTF. The CDR3 nucleotides are TGTGCCAGCAGTCGACGCACCTCTGGGGCCAACGTCCTGACTTTC.

This clonotype was counted ten times or more. The chain employs TRBV5-1 and TRBJ1-5; D is uncertain. With 1 base removed from V and 4 bases from J, the gap between germline ends came to 9 bases. The CDR3 extends over 14 amino acids. Germline values: CDR1 SGHRS, CDR2 YFSETQ. CDR3 loop: CASSLSLGNQPQHF. DNA of the CDR3: TGCGCCAGCAGCTTGAGCCTGGGGAATCAGCCCCAGCATTTT.

The J gene is TRBJ1-1, the V gene TRBV19, with TRBD1 identical over 8 bases. CDR3 length equals 11 residues. Germline CDR1 and CDR2: LNHDA and SQIVND (reference sequence). Trimming took 10 bases from V and 9 from J; bases not matched to a gene: 7. CDR3 residues: CANMTGAKAFF. For the CDR3, the DNA is TGTGCCAACATGACAGGGGCTAAAGCTTTCTTT.

This clonotype was picked up many times. The chain is built from TRBV20-1 and TRBJ2-1; D is uncertain. Trimming removed 5 bases from V and 0 bases from J, with 14 bases in between. The CDR3 consists of 15 residues. CDR1 is DFQATT, CDR2 SNEGSKA, per germline (reference sequence). The CDR3 here is CSADGAWDSYNEQFF. For the CDR3, the DNA is TGCAGTGCTGACGGCGCTTGGGACTCCTACAATGAGCAGTTCTTC.

This clonotype came up many times. The CDR3 sequence is CASSLGQGFTDTQYF. The CDR3 DNA follows: TGCGCCAGCAGCTTAGGGCAGGGATTCACAGATACGCAGTATTTT. This chain links TRBV5-1 with TRBJ2-3; tentative D call: TRBD1 (5 bases). The CDR3 has 15 residues. CDR1 SGHRS and CDR2 YFSETQ come from the germline V gene. The V end lost 2 bases, the J end lost 2 bases, and 12 bases lay between the germline ends.

In its sample, this clonotype was seen many times. The CDR3: CASTRWGGSKNIQYF. The CDR3, as DNA: TGTGCCAGCACCCGGTGGGGGGGCAGCAAAAACATTCAGTACTTC. The chain is built from TRBV7-2 and TRBJ2-4, with D possibly matching TRBD2 (7 bases). V was cut by 7 bases and J by 3 bases, with 16 bases left in between. This CDR3 is built from 15 residues. CDR1 is SGHTA, CDR2 FQGNSA, per germline.

The chain links TRBV27 to TRBJ2-5; a weak D match, TRBD1 (9 bases). The CDR3 extends over 16 amino acids. Deletions cut 5 bases from V and 5 bases from J, with 21 bases between. CDR1 is MNHEY and CDR2 is SMNVEV in the germline V gene (reference sequence). CDR3 sequence reads: CASSLHTGGGRETQYF. CDR3 DNA sequence: TGTGCCAGCAGTCTGCATACAGGGGGCGGGAGGGAGACCCAGTACTTC.

This clonotype was counted many times. This chain connects TRBV10-3 to TRBJ1-3; 8 nucleotides match TRBD1. Germline CDR1 ENHRY, CDR2 SYGVKD. The CDR3 is 15 amino acids. J was trimmed by 4 bases and V by 4 bases; bases with no gene match: 6. The CDR3 sequence is CAISGDRGYGNTIYF. For the CDR3, the DNA is TGTGCCATCAGTGGAGACAGGGGATACGGAAACACCATATATTTT.

In regard to this clonotype: The junction does not match germline at one end; this may be a read error. J is TRBJ2-1 and V is TRBV7-2; 13 bases align to TRBD2. CDR1 is SGHTA, CDR2 FQGNSA, per germline. CDR3 length: 15 amino acids. CDR3 coding DNA: TGTGCCAGCAACTCGGGACTAGCGGGAACCAATGAGCAGTTCTTT. This sequence encodes CASNSGLAGTNEQFF.

The sample holds many counts of this clonotype. The gene calls are TRBV15 and TRBJ2-7, with D unresolved. The CDR3 runs 12 residues. Germline V gene lookup returns CDR1 LNHNV and CDR2 YYDKDF (reference sequence). Trimming pared 0 bases from V and 4 bases from J, leaving 4 bases between. The CDR3 DNA is TGTGCCACCAGCAGAGATGGGTACGAGCAGTACGTC. Protein: CATSRDGYEQYV.

This clonotype was seen repeatedly, ten times or more. The V gene is TRBV12-3 or TRBV12-4, the J gene TRBJ2-3; 13 bases are shared with TRBD2. V was clipped by 3 bases and J by 6 bases; unmatched bases: 3. The CDR3 has 15 residues. In DNA, the CDR3 is TGTGCCAGCAGTTTCGAGACTAGCGGGGGGGATACGCAGTATTTT. Amino acids: CASSFETSGGDTQYF.

The gene calls are TRBV5-4 and TRBJ2-1, with D unclear. V lost 4 bases and J lost 2, with 16 bases in between. The germline gives CDR1 SGHNT, CDR2 YYREEE (reference sequence). This CDR3 comprises 16 residues. The DNA for the CDR3 is TGTGCCAGCAGCCGAGCCGACACAACCGCCTACAATGAGCAGTTCTTC. Its protein is CASSRADTTAYNEQFF.

Many counts were recorded for this clonotype. This chain connects TRBV27 to TRBJ1-2; 9 positions agree with TRBD1. Per the germline V gene, CDR1 is MNHEY and CDR2 is SMNVEV (reference sequence). The CDR3 spans 14 residues. V trimming: 0 bases; J trimming: 4 bases; junction bases outside the gene matches: 0. CDR3 DNA: TGTGCCAGCAGTTTATCGGGACAGGGCTATGGCTACACCTTC. Translating it yields CASSLSGQGYGYTF.

This clonotype was counted ten times or more. This chain uses TRBV10-3 with TRBJ2-2; 7 bases line up with TRBD1. This CDR3 contains 14 residues. Germline trimming cut 7 bases from V and 7 bases from J; bases unmatched to any gene: 9. Per germline, CDR1 ENHRY and CDR2 SYGVKD. CDR3 amino acids: CAINLDRDGGELFF. The CDR3 DNA reads as TGTGCCATCAACCTAGACAGGGACGGCGGGGAGCTGTTTTTT.

Written as DNA, the CDR3 is TGTGCCAGCAGCTTATCAGGACAGGGAGGAACTGAAGCTTTCTTT. Its translation is CASSLSGQGGTEAFF. The chain is built from TRBV11-3 and TRBJ1-1; TRBD1 agrees at 8 bases. CDR1 is SGHNT and CDR2 is YENEEA in the germline V gene. Trimming cost V 2 bases and J 5 bases; bases outside gene matches: 7. This CDR3 has 15 residues.

This clonotype was counted at least ten times. This sequence joins TRBV11-3 and TRBJ1-1; 10 positions match TRBD1. Trimming cost V 9 bases and J 1 base; bases outside gene matches: 5. CDR3 length: 14 amino acids. Germline V CDR1 and CDR2: SGHNT, YENEEA. This CDR3 is CARGQGRANTEAFF. DNA for the CDR3: TGTGCCAGGGGACAGGGGAGGGCGAACACTGAAGCTTTCTTT. The entire variable domain, with the rest obtained from reference TRBV11-3 and TRBJ1-1, is as follows: EAGVVQSPRYKIIEKKQPVAFWCNPISGHNTLYWYLQNLGQGPELLIRYENEEAVDDSQLPKDRFSAERLKGVDSTLKIQPAELGDSAVYLCARGQGRANTEAFFGQGTRLTVV.